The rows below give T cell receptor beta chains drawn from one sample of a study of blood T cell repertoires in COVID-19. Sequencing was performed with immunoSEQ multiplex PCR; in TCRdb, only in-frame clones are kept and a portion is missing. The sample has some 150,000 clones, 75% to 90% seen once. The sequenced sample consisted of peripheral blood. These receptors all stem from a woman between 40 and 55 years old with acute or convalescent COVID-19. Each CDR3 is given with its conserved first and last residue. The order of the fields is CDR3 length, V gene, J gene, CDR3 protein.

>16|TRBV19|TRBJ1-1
CASRSHWTGADTEAFF
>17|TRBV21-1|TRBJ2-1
CASSKIFFGPSLFEKFF
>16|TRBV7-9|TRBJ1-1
CASSPPSTGMNTEAFF
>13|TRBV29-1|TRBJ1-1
CSANRGWNTEAFF
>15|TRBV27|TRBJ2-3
CASSDPGGPGDTQYF
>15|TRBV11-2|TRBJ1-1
CASSPRGALNTEAFF
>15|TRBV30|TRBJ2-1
CAWSDASGRADEQFF
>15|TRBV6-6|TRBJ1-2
CASIPGQGGSYGYTF
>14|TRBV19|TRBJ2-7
CAHTWGQGSYEQYF
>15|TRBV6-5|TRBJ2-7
CASSPGEGRTYEQYF
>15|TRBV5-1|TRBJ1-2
CASSYQTGDIDGYTF
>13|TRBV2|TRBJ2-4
CASSRTGGQIQYF
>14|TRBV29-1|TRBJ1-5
CSVEGGPGDQPQHF
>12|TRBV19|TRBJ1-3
CAAGGSGNTIYF
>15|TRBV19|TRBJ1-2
CASSMTREGRGGYTF
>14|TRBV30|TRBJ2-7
CAWSVAGSLYEQYF
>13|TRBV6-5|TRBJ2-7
CASRDGGTYEQYF
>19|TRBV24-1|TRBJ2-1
CATSDIGLAGGSSYNEQFF
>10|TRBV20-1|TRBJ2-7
CSVAGYEQYF
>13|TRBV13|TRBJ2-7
CASSDQGGGEQYF
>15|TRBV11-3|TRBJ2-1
CASSLRSGLNNEQFF
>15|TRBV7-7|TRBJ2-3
CASSPGGPETDTQYF
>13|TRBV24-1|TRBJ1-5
CATSEEQGQPQHF
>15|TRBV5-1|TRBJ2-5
CASSLEGQGAETQYF
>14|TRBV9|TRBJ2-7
CASSRAGDSYEQYF
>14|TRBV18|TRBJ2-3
CASSSGQGLDTQYF
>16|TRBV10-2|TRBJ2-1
CASSEETSGELNEQFF
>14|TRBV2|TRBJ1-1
CASTEGRGNTEAFF
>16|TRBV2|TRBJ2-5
CASNPGTSGYQETQYF